The next 22 T cell receptor beta chains were all read from a single sample in a study of breast tumors, draining lymph nodes, adjacent tissues. Breast cancer patients provided tissue from their axillary draining lymph nodes. In TCRdb, the multiplex PCR reads were re-called with MiXCR into one record per CDR3 protein. In the table there are approximately 210,000 distinct CDR3 sequences, 30% to 35% of which are singletons. Sequencing was performed on axillary lymph node tissue. The receptor set was obtained from a female donor with breast cancer. Some clones in this sample may be carry-over from other donors' samples.

This clonotype was recorded many times. In DNA, the CDR3 is TGTGCCAGCAGCCGGGAGCCCTACGAGCAGTACTTC. It is translated as CASSREPYEQYF. The chain links TRBV6-5 to TRBJ2-7, with TRBD2 as a possible D gene (6 bases). Between the trimmed V and J ends, which lost 6 bases and 2 bases, there was a span of 8 bases. Germline CDR1 and CDR2: MNHEY and SVGAGI. The CDR3 runs to 12 residues.

This clonotype was observed a few times. A much larger clone is a single base away; this may be a read error. The chain recombines TRBV20-1 with TRBJ1-2; TRBD1 aligns across 10 bases. Looked up from germline, CDR1 is DFQATT and CDR2 is SNEGSKA (reference sequence). The length of the CDR3 is 14 residues. DNA for the CDR3: TGCAGTGCCATCGGGACAGGGGCTAACTCTGGCTACACCTTC. Translated: CSAIGTGANSGYTF.

Note on this clonotype: A much larger clone lies one base from this, so it may be a read error. The missing conserved phenylalanine or tryptophan at the end of this CDR3 makes a read error likely. The chain combines TRBV9 with TRBJ1-4, with 11 positions matching TRBD1. From germline, CDR1 is SGDLS and CDR2 YYNGEE. The trim removed 5 bases at V and 12 bases at J, leaving 6 bases unmatched. The length of the CDR3 is 13 residues. As DNA, the CDR3 is TGTGCCAGCAGTTCGGACAGGGGGCAGGAACTGTTTTCT. Its translation: CASSSDRGQELFS.

As regards this clonotype: A much larger clone differs by one base, so this may be a read error. The chain couples TRBV5-6 to TRBJ2-3; D perhaps matches TRBD2 (6 bases). Germline-derived CDR1 and CDR2 are SGHDT and YYEEEE. The CDR3 length is 14 residues. CDR3 coding DNA: TGTACCAGCAGCTTGGAGGGTAGCGCAGATACGCAGTATTTT. It yields the protein CTSSLEGSADTQYF.

This clonotype was observed at least ten times. V is TRBV15 and J is TRBJ1-1, with TRBD1 as a possible D gene (5 bases). This CDR3 has 14 amino acids. With 1 base removed from V and 4 bases from J, the gap between germline ends came to 10 bases. CDR1 and CDR2 (germline): LNHNV, YYDKDF (reference sequence). CDR3 loop: CATSRVGTRTEAFF. DNA for the CDR3: TGTGCCACCAGCAGAGTGGGGACCCGCACTGAAGCTTTCTTT. Full variable domain (remainder filled in from reference TRBV15 and TRBJ1-1): DAMVIQNPRYQVTQFGKPVTLSCSQTLNHNVMYWYQQKSSQAPKLLFHYYDKDFNNEADTPDNFQSRRPNTSFCFLDIRSPGLGDTAMYLCATSRVGTRTEAFFGQGTRLTVV.

The chain joins TRBV5-4 to TRBJ2-2; TRBD1 agrees at 7 bases. Per the germline V gene, CDR1 is SGHNT and CDR2 is YYREEE (reference sequence). The CDR3 contains 15 residues. Unmatched junction bases numbered 4, after V lost 4 bases and J lost 1 base. The CDR3 DNA is TGTGCCAGCAGCGCCGGGACAGTGAACACCGGGGAGCTGTTTTTT. It codes for CASSAGTVNTGELFF.

This clonotype was seen a few times. The genes are TRBV12-3 or TRBV12-4 and TRBJ1-5; 11 bases are a match to TRBD1. After removal of 5 bases from V and 0 bases from J, the junction contained 9 bases not matched to a gene. The CDR3 extends over 18 amino acids. The CDR3 here is CASSNDGTGGTSNQPQHF. In DNA form, the CDR3 reads TGTGCCAGCAGTAACGACGGGACAGGGGGGACTAGCAATCAGCCCCAGCATTTT.

The chain links TRBV15 to TRBJ2-1; D is unclear. The CDR3 has 13 residues. The V and J ends lost 0 bases and 7 bases respectively, with 7 bases between them. Germline CDR1 is LNHNV and CDR2 is YYDKDF (reference sequence). The CDR3 region has the DNA TGTGCCACCAGCAGAGATGTCCAGAATGAGCAGTTCTTC. This gives the protein CATSRDVQNEQFF.

This clonotype was seen many times. This chain uses TRBV5-1 with TRBJ2-2; no clear D. The germline V gene has CDR1 SGHRS and CDR2 YFSETQ. The length of the CDR3 is 13 residues. Trimming took 7 bases from V and 4 from J, leaving 11 bases between them. The CDR3 DNA follows: TGCGCCAGCTCTTTTTGGGGCACCGGGGAGCTGTTTTTT. Translating it yields CASSFWGTGELFF.

This clonotype occurred many times. Sequence at one end of the junction differs from germline and may be a read error. The gene calls are TRBV7-2 and TRBJ2-2, with a weak D call TRBD2 (6 bases). The CDR3 covers 16 residues. CDR1 and CDR2 from the germline V gene are SGHTA and FQGNSA. CDR3 sequence reads: CASSPSMTRNAGELFF. The CDR3 DNA is TGTGCCAGCAGCCCTAGCATGACTAGGAACGCCGGGGAGCTGTTTTTT. Full variable domain (missing parts from reference TRBV7-2 and TRBJ2-2): GAGVSQSPSNKVTEKGKDVELRCDPISGHTALYWYRQSLGQGLEFLIYFQGNSAPDKSGLPSDRFSAERTGGSVSTLTIQRTQQEDSAVYLCASSPSMTRNAGELFFGEGSRLTVL.

Of note for this clonotype: Sequence at one end of the junction differs from germline and may be a read error. The gene calls are TRBV19 and TRBJ2-2; TRBD2 is a possible D gene (7 bases). This CDR3 is built from 15 residues. Germline loops: CDR1 LNHDA, CDR2 SQIVND (reference sequence). The CDR3 is CASRRGGGNTGELSW. In DNA, the CDR3 is TGTGCCAGTAGAAGAGGCGGGGGCAACACCGGGGAGCTGTCTTGG. Full variable domain (rest looked up from reference TRBV19 and TRBJ2-2): DGGITQSPKYLFRKEGQNVTLSCEQNLNHDAMYWYRQDPGQGLRLIYYSQIVNDFQKGDIAEGYSVSREKKESFPLTVTSAQKNPTAFYLCASRRGGGNTGELSWGEGSRLTVL.

This clonotype was found many times. The chain is built from TRBV19 and TRBJ1-2, with D unresolved. The V gene lost 5 bases and the J gene lost 4 bases, with 14 bases spanning the gap. The CDR3 sequence is 14 residues long. Germline V lookup: CDR1 LNHDA, CDR2 SQIVND (reference sequence). CDR3 residues: CASSVGNPSYGYTF. CDR3 DNA: TGTGCCAGTAGTGTCGGCAACCCATCCTATGGCTACACCTTC.

V and J are TRBV7-2 and TRBJ1-2; D not resolved. The CDR3 consists of 12 residues. Germline V gene sequence: CDR1 SGHTA, CDR2 FQGNSA. Trimming took 7 bases from V and 4 from J, leaving 10 bases between them. CDR3 nucleotides: TGTGCCAGCACCTCATCCGCCTATGGCTACACCTTC. Protein sequence: CASTSSAYGYTF.

This clonotype has just one count. This rearrangement joins TRBV5-1 to TRBJ2-5, with D hard to call. The germline gives CDR1 SGHRS, CDR2 YFSETQ. V was clipped by 2 bases and J by 8 bases, with 13 bases between them. CDR3 length: 13 residues. The DNA of the CDR3 is TGCGCCAGCAGCTTTCGGACCGACGAAACCCAGTACTTC. Its protein is CASSFRTDETQYF. Complete variable domain (other parts from reference TRBV5-1 and TRBJ2-5): KAGVTQTPRYLIKTRGQQVTLSCSPISGHRSVSWYQQTPGQGLQFLFEYFSETQRNKGNFPGRFSGRQFSNSRSEMNVSTLELGDSALYLCASSFRTDETQYFGPGTRLLVL.

This rearrangement joins TRBV7-6 to TRBJ2-3; no clear D gene. The CDR3 consists of 15 residues. Germline loops: CDR1 SGHVS, CDR2 FNYEAQ. V lost 0 bases, J lost 1 base, and 8 bases lay in between. The DNA for the CDR3 is TGTGCCAGCAGCTTAGCGGTCTCGGGCACAGATACGCAGTATTTT. This gives the protein CASSLAVSGTDTQYF. Looking up the rest from reference TRBV7-6 and TRBJ2-3 gives the full variable domain: GAGVSQSPRYKVTKRGQDVALRCDPISGHVSLYWYRQALGQGPEFLTYFNYEAQQDKSGLPNDRFSAERPEGSISTLTIQRTEQRDSAMYRCASSLAVSGTDTQYFGPGTRLTVL.

The rearrangement links TRBV12-3 or TRBV12-4 to TRBJ1-1; D is undetermined. This CDR3 has 16 amino acids. Trimming pared 5 bases from V and 0 bases from J, leaving 16 bases between. This CDR3 is CASSPGRIFMNTEAFF. CDR3 sequence (DNA): TGTGCCAGCAGTCCAGGACGGATATTCATGAACACTGAAGCTTTCTTT.

The chain has TRBV30 and TRBJ1-5, with D unclear. V was shortened by 2 bases and J by 4 bases, with 15 bases between the two germline ends. The CDR3 has 15 amino acids. The germline V gene encodes CDR1 GTSNPN and CDR2 SVGIG (reference sequence). CDR3 sequence (DNA): TGTGCCTGGAGTCCCTATCTTGGCCCGAATCAGCCCCAGCATTTT. Protein: CAWSPYLGPNQPQHF.

This clonotype was picked up many times. The V and J genes are TRBV19 and TRBJ2-3; either TRBD1 or TRBD2 may fit D (5 bases each). CDR3 length: 12 amino acids. Trimming removed 5 bases from V and 7 bases from J, with 10 bases in between. The germline V gene has CDR1 LNHDA and CDR2 SQIVND (reference sequence). The CDR3 bases are TGTGCCAGTAGTCCCGGGACCTATACGCAGTATTTT. It is translated as CASSPGTYTQYF. Variable domain in full (rest from reference TRBV19 and TRBJ2-3): DGGITQSPKYLFRKEGQNVTLSCEQNLNHDAMYWYRQDPGQGLRLIYYSQIVNDFQKGDIAEGYSVSREKKESFPLTVTSAQKNPTAFYLCASSPGTYTQYFGPGTRLTVL.

The table lists this clonotype with many counts. This chain joins TRBV7-9 and TRBJ2-1; D gene ambiguous. V gave up 4 bases and J gave up 2 bases, with 18 bases separating them. The CDR3 runs 17 residues. Germline V gives CDR1 SEHNR, CDR2 FQNEAQ (reference sequence). The CDR3 loop is CASSSDLITLAYNEQFF. Here the CDR3 DNA reads TGTGCCAGCAGCTCCGACCTTATTACCCTGGCCTACAATGAGCAGTTCTTC.

The rearrangement uses TRBV2 and TRBJ2-5; 14 positions agree with TRBD2. The junction had 11 bases not matched to a gene; V was cut back by 11 bases and J by 6 bases. This CDR3 is 15 amino acids long. Per germline, CDR1 SNHLY and CDR2 FYNNEI. The CDR3 region is CAGRETSGGAKTQYF. CDR3 coding DNA: TGTGCCGGGAGGGAGACTAGCGGGGGGGCGAAGACCCAGTACTTC.

This clonotype was observed a single time. J is TRBJ1-3 and V is TRBV11-3, with D perhaps TRBD1 (6 bases). The CDR3 extends over 13 amino acids. V was shortened by 5 bases and J by 3 bases, with 8 bases between the two germline ends. Germline V gene data show CDR1 as SGHNT and CDR2 as YENEEA. The CDR3 coding sequence is TGTGCCAGCAGCAGACAGGTTGGAAACACCATATATTTT. Protein: CASSRQVGNTIYF. Full variable domain (missing parts from reference TRBV11-3 and TRBJ1-3): EAGVVQSPRYKIIEKKQPVAFWCNPISGHNTLYWYLQNLGQGPELLIRYENEEAVDDSQLPKDRFSAERLKGVDSTLKIQPAELGDSAVYLCASSRQVGNTIYFGEGSWLTVV.

This clonotype was detected once. The CDR3 region is CASSPGGAGETQYF. The CDR3 DNA reads TGTGCCAGCAGCCCGGGAGGGGCTGGGGAGACCCAGTACTTC. The genes are TRBV7-2 and TRBJ2-5; 8 positions agree with TRBD2. The CDR3 sequence is 14 residues long. V lost 5 bases and J lost 5; bases outside the gene matches: 7. In germline, CDR1 is SGHTA, CDR2 FQGNSA.